A single sample is the source of the 31 T cell receptor beta chains below, sequenced in a study of T-cell reconstitution after alpha-beta-depleted transplantation in children. Using unique molecular identifiers, the investigators prepared the TCRbeta library. MiXCR, applied by TCRdb to the PCR reads, yields one record per CDR3 protein. Of fewer than 150,000 distinct CDR3 sequences listed, 8% to 10% are singletons. Sequenced here: PBMCs, mostly from graft donor cells, sampled 180 days after TCRalphabeta/CD19-depleted stem cell transplant. Receptor source: a girl in the first two years of life who had a stem cell transplant for combined immunodeficiency, so the T cells may come from the graft donor.

This clonotype has ten or more counts. The genes are TRBV28 and TRBJ2-6; D remains unclear. The CDR3 consists of 12 residues. Trimming pared 4 bases from V and 2 bases from J, leaving 0 bases between. The germline CDR1 and CDR2 sequences are MDHEN and SYDVKM. CDR3 residues: CASSSGANVLTF. The DNA for the CDR3 is TGTGCCAGCAGTTCTGGGGCCAACGTCCTGACTTTC.

This clonotype was picked up a small number of times. V gene TRBV15 combines with J gene TRBJ2-1, with a weak D call TRBD1 (5 bases). The length of the CDR3 is 15 residues. Looked up from germline, CDR1 is LNHNV and CDR2 is YYDKDF (reference sequence). The V end lost 0 bases, the J end lost 8 bases, and 14 bases lay between the germline ends. The CDR3 nucleotides are TGTGCCACCAGCAGAGACTGGAAGGGGTTGGATGAGCAGTTCTTC. This encodes CATSRDWKGLDEQFF. Full variable domain (outside the CDR3, taken from reference TRBV15 and TRBJ2-1): DAMVIQNPRYQVTQFGKPVTLSCSQTLNHNVMYWYQQKSSQAPKLLFHYYDKDFNNEADTPDNFQSRRPNTSFCFLDIRSPGLGDTAMYLCATSRDWKGLDEQFFGPGTRLTVL.

Ten or more counts support this clonotype. The genes are TRBV10-3 and TRBJ1-1, with unresolved D. Germline CDR1 and CDR2: ENHRY and SYGVKD. This CDR3 comprises 13 residues. V was clipped by 3 bases and J by 5 bases, with 10 bases between them. CDR3 region: CAISEWEATEAFF. The CDR3 nucleotides read TGTGCCATCAGTGAATGGGAGGCGACTGAAGCTTTCTTT.

This clonotype was detected only once. The CDR3 DNA reads TGTGCCACCAGTGAGGGACAGGGGCTCTATGGCTACACCTTC. Translating it yields CATSEGQGLYGYTF. V is TRBV24-1 and J is TRBJ1-2; TRBD1 matches at 10 bases. The CDR3 consists of 14 residues. The ends lost 4 bases at V and 4 bases at J; junction bases unmatched: 2. Germline V lookup: CDR1 KGHDR, CDR2 SFDVKD.

A note on this clonotype: A single base separates this from a much larger clone, so it may be a read error. This chain joins TRBV12-3 or TRBV12-4 and TRBJ2-5, with no clear D. Trimming removed 3 bases from V and 1 base from J, with 9 bases in between. This CDR3 is built from 14 residues. CDR3 in amino acids: CASSFNSTQETQYF. The DNA of the CDR3 is TGTGCCAGCAGTTTCAACAGTACCCAAGAGACCCAGTACTTC.

This clonotype came up many times. The chain recombines TRBV5-1 with TRBJ1-1; D is unclear. This CDR3 is 15 amino acids long. Germline V gene sequence: CDR1 SGHRS, CDR2 YFSETQ. Trimming removed 0 bases from V and 1 base from J, with 10 bases in between. CDR3 nucleotide sequence: TGCGCCAGCAGCTTGGGCGGGGTGAGGAACACTGAAGCTTTCTTT. Translating gives CASSLGGVRNTEAFF.

The V call is TRBV15, the J call TRBJ1-2, with 9 bases that match TRBD1. CDR3 length: 14 amino acids. In germline, CDR1 is LNHNV, CDR2 YYDKDF (reference sequence). Trimming at V came to 1 base and at J to 4 bases, leaving 1 base not matched to a gene. Here the CDR3 reads CATSRGTGAYGYTF. CDR3 coding DNA: TGTGCCACCAGCAGAGGGACAGGGGCCTATGGCTACACCTTC.

In this sample, this clonotype turned up many times. V usage is TRBV10-3 and J usage is TRBJ2-5, with D possibly matching TRBD1 (6 bases). The V gene's germline CDR1 is ENHRY and CDR2 SYGVKD. Trimming removed 4 bases from V and 5 bases from J, with 14 bases in between. This CDR3 spans 14 amino acids. CDR3 DNA: TGTGCCATCAGTGCGTGGGGGCGCGAGGAGACCCAGTACTTC. Its translation is CAISAWGREETQYF.

Many counts were recorded for this clonotype. This rearrangement joins TRBV20-1 to TRBJ2-5; tentative D call: TRBD2 (6 bases). This CDR3 contains 11 residues. V lost 3 bases to trimming and J lost 4 bases, with 6 bases between them. CDR1 is DFQATT, CDR2 SNEGSKA, per germline (reference sequence). In DNA form, the CDR3 reads TGCAGTGCTAGCGGGGGAGAGACCCAGTACTTC. It specifies CSASGGETQYF.

The gene calls are TRBV6-5 and TRBJ1-4, with TRBD1 identical over 12 bases. The CDR3 covers 15 residues. V shed 6 bases and J 8 bases; nucleotides not matched to a gene: 7. From germline, CDR1 is MNHEY and CDR2 SVGAGI. CDR3 residues: CASSGAGTGGEKLFF. In nucleotides, the CDR3 is TGTGCCAGCAGCGGGGCCGGGACAGGGGGCGAAAAACTGTTTTTT.

In its sample, this clonotype was seen a few times. This chain uses TRBV5-5 with TRBJ2-7, with D possibly TRBD2 on 5 matching bases. CDR3 length equals 14 residues. The V end was cut by 4 bases, the J end by 4 bases, with 15 bases between. Germline CDR1 SGHKS, CDR2 YYEKEE (reference sequence). As DNA, the CDR3 is TGTGCCAGCAGCGTGGGCGGGCAGGTGTACGAGCAGTACTTC. It encodes CASSVGGQVYEQYF.

This clonotype has just a few counts. CDR3: CASSQSRVRGPSQYF. The CDR3 coding sequence is TGCGCCAGCAGCCAATCAAGAGTCAGGGGACCATCCCAGTACTTC. V is TRBV4-3 and J is TRBJ2-5, with D possibly TRBD1 on 6 matching bases. Germline V gene sequence: CDR1 LGHNA, CDR2 YSLEER. V lost 2 bases and J 9 bases, leaving 19 bases between the germline ends. The CDR3 sequence is 15 residues long.

V and J are TRBV7-8 and TRBJ2-5; D remains unclear. Trimming stripped 1 base from V and 1 base from J, with 13 bases between. Germline lookup yields CDR1 SGHVS and CDR2 FQNEAQ. The CDR3 is made up of 16 amino acids. This CDR3 is CASSLEEILVQETQYF. CDR3 bases: TGTGCCAGCAGCTTAGAGGAGATCCTAGTCCAAGAGACCCAGTACTTC.

V usage is TRBV6-5 and J usage is TRBJ1-1; D possibly corresponds to TRBD1 (6 bases). V gave up 0 bases and J gave up 4 bases, with 9 bases separating them. CDR1 and CDR2 (germline): MNHEY, SVGAGI. The CDR3 consists of 14 residues. The CDR3 loop is CASSYSGAGTEAFF. DNA of the CDR3: TGTGCCAGCAGTTACTCGGGGGCAGGCACTGAAGCTTTCTTT.

The chain combines TRBV10-3 with TRBJ2-5; 9 bases agree with TRBD2. Germline CDR1 and CDR2: ENHRY and SYGVKD. The CDR3 sequence is 17 residues long. With 3 bases clipped from V and 4 bases from J, the junction kept 12 bases outside the gene matches. CDR3 in amino acids: CAISDPYAGGPRETQYF. CDR3 bases: TGTGCCATCAGTGACCCCTATGCGGGAGGGCCGCGAGAGACCCAGTACTTC.

This clonotype has only a few counts. V gene TRBV20-1 combines with J gene TRBJ1-3; maybe TRBD1 (6 bases). Germline assignment: CDR1 DFQATT and CDR2 SNEGSKA (reference sequence). This CDR3 has 13 residues. The ends were cut back, 7 bases at V and 4 bases at J, with 14 bases in the middle. The CDR3: CSVNGGGGNTIYF. In DNA, the CDR3 is TGCAGTGTCAACGGGGGGGGCGGAAACACCATATATTTT.

This clonotype was picked up a small number of times. DNA of the CDR3: TGTGCCAGCAGTTACTCTTCAGCGGGGGGTCAGAGCTCCTACGAGCAGTACTTC. Protein sequence: CASSYSSAGGQSSYEQYF. V is TRBV6-2 or TRBV6-3 and J is TRBJ2-7; the match to TRBD2 covers 9 bases. CDR1 and CDR2 (germline): MNHEY, SVGEGT. The V and J ends lost 0 bases and 0 bases, in that order; junction bases with no gene match: 9. The CDR3 consists of 18 residues.

The rearrangement uses TRBV20-1 and TRBJ2-7, with D perhaps TRBD2 (6 bases). The CDR3 is made up of 16 amino acids. Looked up from germline, CDR1 is DFQATT and CDR2 is SNEGSKA (reference sequence). V was cut by 2 bases and J by 3 bases, with 20 bases left in between. The CDR3 nucleotides are TGCAGTGCTAGAAGGGAGGACGGGAGAAGGGTCTACGAGCAGTACTTC. It yields the protein CSARREDGRRVYEQYF.

There are a few counts of this clonotype. The V gene is TRBV3-1, the J gene TRBJ2-1, with 14 bases matching TRBD2. CDR1 and CDR2 (germline): LGHDT, YNNKEL (reference sequence). The CDR3 sequence is 16 residues long. The V segment lost 4 bases and the J segment 7 bases; nucleotides outside the gene matches: 6. The CDR3 nucleotides are TGTGCCAGCAGCCCCAGGAGACTAGCGGGGGGGAATGAGCAGTTCTTC. It encodes CASSPRRLAGGNEQFF.

This clonotype showed up many times. The rearrangement links TRBV6-4 to TRBJ2-3, with D possibly TRBD1 on 6 matching bases. V was trimmed by 4 bases and J by 4 bases, leaving 15 bases between them. The CDR3 is 15 amino acids. Per the germline V gene, CDR1 is MRHNA and CDR2 is SNTAGT. The CDR3 nucleotides read TGTGCCAGCAGTGTGGAGGCCTGGGGGCCAGATACGCAGTATTTT. Translating gives CASSVEAWGPDTQYF.

This clonotype showed up just a few times. The V and J genes are TRBV5-1 and TRBJ2-1; TRBD2 agrees at 11 bases. Germline CDR1 is SGHRS and CDR2 is YFSETQ. J lost 2 bases, V lost 3 bases, and 4 bases had no gene match. CDR3 length equals 16 residues. In DNA form, the CDR3 reads TGCGCCAGCAGCTGGTTACTAGCGGGGGCCTACAATGAGCAGTTCTTC. Its protein is CASSWLLAGAYNEQFF.

The chain couples TRBV12-3 or TRBV12-4 to TRBJ2-2, with D maybe TRBD2 (5 bases). This CDR3 has 14 amino acids. Trimming removed 5 bases at V and 5 bases at J, with 12 bases between. The CDR3 region has the DNA TGTGCCAGCAGTCCACAGAGGGTAACCGGGGAGCTGTTTTTT. This sequence encodes CASSPQRVTGELFF.

This clonotype was seen a few times. The chain is built from TRBV7-9 and TRBJ2-2; D assignment may be TRBD1 or TRBD2 (6 bases each). This CDR3 is built from 16 residues. The germline V and J ends were trimmed by 6 bases and 2 bases, with 16 bases remaining between them. In germline, CDR1 is SEHNR, CDR2 FQNEAQ (reference sequence). CDR3 protein: CASRPPGAQNTGELFF. CDR3 coding DNA: TGTGCCAGCAGGCCCCCGGGGGCCCAAAACACCGGGGAGCTGTTTTTT.

V gene TRBV6-4 combines with J gene TRBJ2-5, with a weak D call TRBD2 (6 bases). Trimming took off 5 bases at V and 5 bases at J, with 30 bases between the two ends. Germline V lookup: CDR1 MRHNA, CDR2 SNTAGT. This CDR3 spans 19 amino acids. The CDR3 loop reads CASSPHGGWEVEVVETQYF. Here the CDR3 DNA reads TGTGCCAGCAGTCCCCATGGTGGGTGGGAGGTCGAAGTTGTGGAGACCCAGTACTTC.

This clonotype was detected ten times or more. This chain joins TRBV10-3 and TRBJ2-3; 7 bases match TRBD1. CDR1 is ENHRY, CDR2 SYGVKD, per germline. The CDR3 is made up of 13 amino acids. With 7 bases clipped from V and 2 bases from J, the junction kept 3 bases outside the gene matches. CDR3 sequence reads: CAITDRVTDTQYF. The CDR3 region has the DNA TGTGCCATCACCGACAGGGTCACAGATACGCAGTATTTT.

The V call is TRBV20-1, the J call TRBJ1-5; TRBD1 matches at 8 bases. Trimming took 3 bases from V and 2 from J; bases not matched to a gene: 3. The CDR3 spans 14 residues. CDR1 and CDR2 (germline): DFQATT, SNEGSKA (reference sequence). The DNA for the CDR3 is TGCAGTGCTAGGACAGGGGATGGCAATCAGCCCCAGCATTTT. It yields the protein CSARTGDGNQPQHF.

The chain couples TRBV14 to TRBJ2-1; 9 nucleotides align to TRBD1. Germline V lookup: CDR1 SGHDN, CDR2 FVKESK. The CDR3 spans 16 residues. V trimming: 3 bases; J trimming: 3 bases; junction bases outside the gene matches: 6. The CDR3: CASSQHGQGFYNEQFF. The DNA of the CDR3 is TGTGCCAGCAGCCAGCATGGACAGGGGTTCTACAATGAGCAGTTCTTC.

This clonotype was seen ten or more times. In DNA, the CDR3 is TGTGCCAGCAGCTTAGGGGGAATGATCTACGAGCAGTACTTC. It encodes CASSLGGMIYEQYF. The rearrangement links TRBV7-2 to TRBJ2-7; no clear D gene. The CDR3 has 14 residues. V was cut by 1 base and J by 3 bases, with 10 bases left in between. CDR1 is SGHTA and CDR2 is FQGNSA in the germline V gene.

In its sample, this clonotype was seen a few times. The chain carries TRBV5-1 and TRBJ2-3; D is possibly TRBD2 (5 bases). With 0 bases removed from V and 2 bases from J, the gap between germline ends came to 16 bases. CDR1 SGHRS and CDR2 YFSETQ come from the germline V gene. The CDR3 totals 17 residues. This chain's CDR3 is CASSLGVLSGNTDTQYF. CDR3 coding DNA: TGCGCCAGCAGCTTGGGGGTTCTCTCGGGGAACACAGATACGCAGTATTTT.

This clonotype was counted many times. This sequence joins TRBV4-3 and TRBJ2-2; D is unresolved. The CDR3 contains 16 residues. From germline, CDR1 is LGHNA and CDR2 YSLEER. V was cut by 1 base and J by 0 bases, with 9 bases left in between. CDR3 DNA: TGCGCCAGCAGCCAAGTTCAGCCCGCGAACACCGGGGAGCTGTTTTTT. Translating it yields CASSQVQPANTGELFF.

This clonotype was seen only a few times. V is TRBV7-2 and J is TRBJ2-2, with D unclear. V lost 4 bases to trimming and J lost 1 base, with 10 bases between them. The CDR3 spans 15 residues. Germline values: CDR1 SGHTA, CDR2 FQGNSA. The CDR3 region is CASSSGILNTGELFF. For the CDR3, the DNA is TGTGCCAGCAGCTCTGGGATCCTGAACACCGGGGAGCTGTTTTTT.